This T cell receptor beta chain was sequenced for a study of cytomegalovirus exposure and HLA in healthy donors. CDR1 is LNHDA, CDR2 SQIVND, per germline (reference sequence). The CDR3 totals 15 residues. V lost 4 bases and J 7 bases, leaving 14 bases between the germline ends. 13 Jbeta primers and 60 Vbeta primers were used for the PCR. Method: immunoSEQ multiplex PCR; TCRdb's copy keeps in-frame clones and lacks some. The sample records around 110,000 clones, roughly 83% being singletons. J is TRBJ1-6 and V is TRBV19; a possible D gene is TRBD1 (5 bases). Sequences were obtained from PBMCs. The TCR comes from a man younger than 40 in good health and CMV-seropositive. CDR3 region: CASSTMTAYNSPLHF. The CDR3 coding sequence is TGTGCCAGTAGTACTATGACAGCTTACAATTCACCCCTCCACTTT.